The rows below give T cell receptor beta chains drawn from one sample of a study of T cells and copy number aberrations in small-cell lung cancer. The assay was immunoSEQ multiplex PCR, and TCRdb's table has in-frame clones only and misses some. Found here are 7,500 or so clones, roughly four fifths of them singletons; the top ten hold about 4.6%. Specimen: normal tissue next to the tumor. The receptor source for this set is a woman aged 50 to 65 with small cell lung cancer. CDR3s include the opening cysteine and the closing phenylalanine or tryptophan. The order of the fields is J gene, V gene, CDR3 protein.

>TRBJ2-1|TRBV2
CASSDYNEQFF
>TRBJ2-4|TRBV7-2
CASGRQVTDIQYF
>TRBJ1-1|TRBV4-1
CASSQGVSVTEAFF
>TRBJ2-7|TRBV4-2
CASSQETSGGIYEQYF
>TRBJ2-5|TRBV7-6
CASSLSGSLETQYF
>TRBJ1-2|TRBV19
CASSMGGGYGYTF
>TRBJ2-7|TRBV27
CASSFVLGVGSYEQYF
>TRBJ2-3|TRBV7-3
CASSLTSDTQYF
>TRBJ2-3|TRBV15
CATSRGPGTSGRLVGDTQYF
>TRBJ1-4|TRBV9
CASSVDLANEKLFF
>TRBJ2-3|TRBV19
CVSSYTSTDTQYF
>TRBJ1-5|TRBV7-9
CASSLAQGPNQPQHF
>TRBJ2-7|TRBV27
CASRQGNGDEQYF
>TRBJ2-2|TRBV5-1
CASSLVPGTGLTGELFF
>TRBJ2-7|TRBV5-4
CASSSKRDSSSQQYF
>TRBJ2-3|TRBV7-9
CASSLDSTDTQYF
>TRBJ2-7|TRBV23-1
CASSLGDRPPYEQYF
>TRBJ2-7|TRBV7-2
CASSPSIAGVHYEQYF
>TRBJ2-7|TRBV25-1
CASRGPGLAGGPYEQYF
>TRBJ2-7|TRBV25-1
CASSVGLAGGIYEQYF